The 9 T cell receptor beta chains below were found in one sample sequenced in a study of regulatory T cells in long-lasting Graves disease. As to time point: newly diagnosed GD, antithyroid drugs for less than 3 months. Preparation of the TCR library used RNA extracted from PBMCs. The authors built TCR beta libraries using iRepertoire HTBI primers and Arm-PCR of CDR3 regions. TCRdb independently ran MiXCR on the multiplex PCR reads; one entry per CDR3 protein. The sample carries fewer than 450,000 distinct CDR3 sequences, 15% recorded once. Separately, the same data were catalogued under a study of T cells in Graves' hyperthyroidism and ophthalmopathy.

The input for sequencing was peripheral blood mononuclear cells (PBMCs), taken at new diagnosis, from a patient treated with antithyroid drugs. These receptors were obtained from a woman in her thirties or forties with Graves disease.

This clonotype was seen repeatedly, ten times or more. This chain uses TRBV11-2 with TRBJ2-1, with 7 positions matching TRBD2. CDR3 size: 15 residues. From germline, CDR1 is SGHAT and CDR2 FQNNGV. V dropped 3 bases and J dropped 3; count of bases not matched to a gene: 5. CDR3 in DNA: TGTGCCAGCAGCTTTGTGAGCGGGAACTACAATGAGCAGTTCTTC. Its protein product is CASSFVSGNYNEQFF. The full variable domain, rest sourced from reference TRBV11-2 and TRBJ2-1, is EAGVAQSPRYKIIEKRQSVAFWCNPISGHATLYWYQQILGQGPKLLIQFQNNGVVDDSQLPKDRFSAERLKGVDSTLKIQPAKLEDSAVYLCASSFVSGNYNEQFFGPGTRLTVL.

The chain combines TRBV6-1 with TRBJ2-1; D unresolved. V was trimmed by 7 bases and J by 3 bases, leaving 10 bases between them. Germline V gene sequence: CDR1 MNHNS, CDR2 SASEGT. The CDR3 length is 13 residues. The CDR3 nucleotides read TGTGCCAGCATGGTGGGCGGCTACAATGAGCAGTTCTTC. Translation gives CASMVGGYNEQFF.

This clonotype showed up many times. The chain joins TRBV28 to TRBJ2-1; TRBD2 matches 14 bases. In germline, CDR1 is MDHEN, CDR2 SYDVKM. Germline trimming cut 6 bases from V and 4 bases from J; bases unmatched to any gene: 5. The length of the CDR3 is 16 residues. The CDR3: CASSRGLAGVYNEQFF. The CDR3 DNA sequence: TGTGCCAGCAGCCGGGGACTAGCGGGAGTTTACAATGAGCAGTTCTTC.

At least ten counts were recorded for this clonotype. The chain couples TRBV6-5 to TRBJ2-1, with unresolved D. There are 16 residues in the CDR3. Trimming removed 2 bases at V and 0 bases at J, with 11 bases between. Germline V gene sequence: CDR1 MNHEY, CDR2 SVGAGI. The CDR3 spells CASSYEAESSYNEQFF. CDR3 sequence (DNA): TGTGCCAGCAGTTACGAGGCGGAAAGCTCCTACAATGAGCAGTTCTTC.

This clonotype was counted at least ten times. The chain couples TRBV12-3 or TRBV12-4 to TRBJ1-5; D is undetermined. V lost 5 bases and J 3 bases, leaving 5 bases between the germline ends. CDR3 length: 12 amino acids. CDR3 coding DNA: TGTGCCAGCAGTCCTTTCAATCAGCCCCAGCATTTT. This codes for CASSPFNQPQHF.

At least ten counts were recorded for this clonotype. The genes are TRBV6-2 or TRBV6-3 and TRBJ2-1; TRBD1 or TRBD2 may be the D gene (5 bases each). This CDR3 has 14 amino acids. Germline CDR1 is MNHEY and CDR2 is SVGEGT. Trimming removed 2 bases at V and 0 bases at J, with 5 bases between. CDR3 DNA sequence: TGTGCCAGCAGTTACGGGGGCTCCTACAATGAGCAGTTCTTC. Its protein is CASSYGGSYNEQFF.

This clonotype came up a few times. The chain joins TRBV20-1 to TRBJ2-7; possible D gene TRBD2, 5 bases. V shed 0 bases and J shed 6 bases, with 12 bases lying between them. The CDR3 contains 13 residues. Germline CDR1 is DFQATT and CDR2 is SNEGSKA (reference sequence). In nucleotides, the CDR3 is TGCAGTGCTAGAGACCTAGTGGCGGGCGAGCAGTACTTC. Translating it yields CSARDLVAGEQYF.

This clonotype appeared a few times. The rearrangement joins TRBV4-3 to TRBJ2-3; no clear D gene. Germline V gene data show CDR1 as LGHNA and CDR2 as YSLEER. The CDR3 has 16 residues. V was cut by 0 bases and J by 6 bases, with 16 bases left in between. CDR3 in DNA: TGCGCCAGCAGCCAAGATAGGGTCTACCCAGTTGATACGCAGTATTTT. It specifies CASSQDRVYPVDTQYF.

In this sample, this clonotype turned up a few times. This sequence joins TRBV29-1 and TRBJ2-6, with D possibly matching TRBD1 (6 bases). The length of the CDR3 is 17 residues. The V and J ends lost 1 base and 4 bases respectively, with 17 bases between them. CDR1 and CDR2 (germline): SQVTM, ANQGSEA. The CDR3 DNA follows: TGCAGCGTTGAAGGAGGGGCTACAGGGACCGGGGCCAACGTCCTGACTTTC. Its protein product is CSVEGGATGTGANVLTF.